This T cell receptor beta chain emerged from a study of shared clonotypes between healthy human individuals (dated by TCRdb to about 2020). Context from the whole study: Two women and a few men aged 18 to 49 years were included in the cohort. For each donor, CD4 naive and CD4 memory were each run on three plates, CD8 naive on two plates, and CD8 memory on one plate. To estimate repertoire size and how much clonotype sharing occurs between individuals, the study deeply sequenced the blood TCR repertoires of five healthy adults. To increase sequencing depth and limit assay-specific biases, different laboratories used diverse techniques to prepare libraries and sequence TCR repertoires. Between about 0.8 and 8.9 billion PBMCs per donor were obtained by leukapheresis. What the authors observed across the whole study: Naive subsets generally had larger estimated clonotype richness than memory subsets did. Rarefaction of sorted-subset datasets indicated incomplete sequencing despite the large sequencing depth. Because the study included a small number of donors, the genetic and exposure-history diversity represented was limited. Clonotypes shared by all four sorted-subset donors showed higher generation probabilities than non-shared clonotypes. Pairwise subsampling indicated that sequencing depth was expected to affect the degree of clonotype sharing among donors. Sharing across a few donors was observed for roughly 5.4% of naive CD4, less than 4% of naive CD8, over 2% of memory CD4, and around 0.4% of memory CD8 clonotypes. Only blood was sampled, and tissue TCR repertoires likely differ from those in blood.

CD8 naive samples were CD45RO-negative cells positively selected for CCR7, giving a CD45RA+CCR7+ population that excluded TemRA cells. Donors were healthy HIV-negative adults with no recently reported acute infections or vaccinations. All donors were Caucasian adults living in Nashville, Tennessee, USA. After blood collection by leukapheresis, PBMCs were isolated using Ficoll-Histopaque density gradient centrifugation and then cryopreserved in the vapor phase of liquid nitrogen. Purity and quantity of every magnetically sorted T cell population were checked by analytical flow cytometry. Genomic DNA was isolated from every sorted fraction and measured by UV absorbance on a Nanodrop 2000c. V trim: 5 bases; J trim: 5 bases; unmatched bases: 8. CDR3 length: 14 amino acids, cysteine to phenylalanine. Just the 42-base CDR3 DNA is kept, in frame starting at base 1. From the germline V gene (reference sequence), CDR1 is MNHEY and CDR2 is SMNVEV.

A word on this clone: Its antigen is still unknown. Qualities for individual bases were not recorded, and no much larger clone is one base off.

Using the deep immunoSEQ assay, multiplex PCR amplified TCR CDR3 regions from genomic DNA. Extracted genomic DNA from each cell subset was spread evenly across all wells of several immunoSEQ 96-well plates, with each plate serving as a replicate. For sorted subsets, around 200 ng genomic DNA, equal to 30,000 to 35,000 T cell genomes, was loaded into each replicate PCR. Purified libraries were quantified with a Qubit 3.0 fluorometer, sized on a Bioanalyzer 2100, and re-quantified with the KAPA Library Quantification kit. A separate single-read 150-cycle Illumina NextSeq 550 flow cell was used to sequence each immunoSEQ 96-well plate. Processing in the source paper ran as follows. Because only junctional sequences without quality scores were contained in the immunoSEQ output, filtering matching that applied to full-length reads could not be performed. Sequences were annotated with PyIR, a Python wrapper for IgBLAST v1.9, and V/J genes and CDR3 were assigned using IMGT germline references. Reads were filtered out if the reads had weak V/J assignments (E-value above 1e-6), no CDR3, stop codons, out-of-frame junctions, or ambiguous translated residues. A V3J clonotype was defined by an identical inferred V gene, J gene, and CDR3 amino acid sequence. Percentage overlap between repertoires was computed as shared unique clonotypes divided by the size of the smaller repertoire. RTK rarefaction, the Chao1 estimator, and Recon v2.1 estimates of unobserved clonotypes were used to assess repertoire richness. OLGA was used to compute generation probabilities for all TCRbeta clonotypes that the gDNA method yielded from a handful of donors. The table comes from immuneACCESS by way of TCRdb, which keeps in-frame sequences with V and J called. Part of the clones is missing from these tables; in studies checked, under half for an unresolved V gene and the rest for unknown reasons. V and J calls and clone size are copied from that table; D and trimming were computed from the DNA. The sample has 2 million to 2.5 million clones on record, approximately 94% of them singletons. The ten largest account for around 1.1% of the sample.

Recombination joined TRBV27 with TRBJ1-1, with 7 bases matching TRBD1. The sample comprised naive CD8+ T cells sorted from blood. The cell subset or site label, read with the paper, signifies: CD45RA+CCR7+. The sequence was obtained from a young man in good health. The DNA sequence follows: TGTGCCAGCAGTACCTCTATCAGGGGGACTGAAGCTTTCTTT. Its amino acids are CASSTSIRGTEAFF.